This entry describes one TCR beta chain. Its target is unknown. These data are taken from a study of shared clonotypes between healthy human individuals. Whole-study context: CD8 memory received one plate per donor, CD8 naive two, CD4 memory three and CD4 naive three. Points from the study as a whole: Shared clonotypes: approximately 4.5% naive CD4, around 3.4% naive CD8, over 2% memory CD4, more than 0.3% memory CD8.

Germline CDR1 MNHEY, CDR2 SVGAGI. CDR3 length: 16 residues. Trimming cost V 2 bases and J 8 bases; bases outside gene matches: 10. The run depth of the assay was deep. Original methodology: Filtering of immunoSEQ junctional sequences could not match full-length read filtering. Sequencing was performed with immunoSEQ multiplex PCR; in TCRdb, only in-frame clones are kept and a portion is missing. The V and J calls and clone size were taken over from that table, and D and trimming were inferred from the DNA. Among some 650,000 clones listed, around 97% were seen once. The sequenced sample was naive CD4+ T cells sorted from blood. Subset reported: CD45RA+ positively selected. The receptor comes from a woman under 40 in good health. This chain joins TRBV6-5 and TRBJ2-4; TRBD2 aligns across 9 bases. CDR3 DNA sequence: TGTGCCAGCAGTTACGCGGCTAGCGGGGAGGGGTACATTCAGTACTTC. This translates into CASSYAASGEGYIQYF.